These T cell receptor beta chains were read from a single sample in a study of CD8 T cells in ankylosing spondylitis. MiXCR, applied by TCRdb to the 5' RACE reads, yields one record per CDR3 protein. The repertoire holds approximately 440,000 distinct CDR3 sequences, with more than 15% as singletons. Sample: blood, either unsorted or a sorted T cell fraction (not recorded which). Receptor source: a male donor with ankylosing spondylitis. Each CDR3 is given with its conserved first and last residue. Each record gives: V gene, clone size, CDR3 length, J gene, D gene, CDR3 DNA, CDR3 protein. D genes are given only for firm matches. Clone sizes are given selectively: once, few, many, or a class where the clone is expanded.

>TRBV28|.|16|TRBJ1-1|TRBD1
TGTGCCAGCAGTCCCAGGGGGTTGACAGGACCCAGGGTAGCTTTCTTT
CASSPRGLTGPRVAFF
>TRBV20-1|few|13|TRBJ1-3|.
TGCAGTGCCCATCGCGGAGCTGGAAACACCATATATTTT
CSAHRGAGNTIYF
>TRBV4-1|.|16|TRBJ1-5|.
TGCGCCAGCAGCCTACGAGTGACAGAAGACAATCAGCCCCAGCATTTT
CASSLRVTEDNQPQHF
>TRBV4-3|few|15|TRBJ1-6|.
TGCGCCAGCAGCCAAGTTGTTTCAGAGAATTCACCCCTCCACTTT
CASSQVVSENSPLHF
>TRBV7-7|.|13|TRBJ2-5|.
TGTGCCAGCAGCCCTGGGGGCACGGAGACCCAGTACTTC
CASSPGGTETQYF
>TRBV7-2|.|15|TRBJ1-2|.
TGTGCCAGCAGCTTAGTTGGACAAAAAAACACGGGCTACACCTTC
CASSLVGQKNTGYTF
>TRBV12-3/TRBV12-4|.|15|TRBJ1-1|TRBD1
TGTGCCAGCAGTTTAAGGGGGCAGGTTTTGACTGAAGCTTTCTTT
CASSLRGQVLTEAFF
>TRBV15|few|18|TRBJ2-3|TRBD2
TGTGCCACCAGCAGAGATGCAACTAAGCGGGGGGGCACAGATACGCAGTATTTT
CATSRDATKRGGTDTQYF
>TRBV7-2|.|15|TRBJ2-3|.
TGTGCCAGCAGCTTGGGGGTGGGTCAGACGGATACGCAGTATTTT
CASSLGVGQTDTQYF
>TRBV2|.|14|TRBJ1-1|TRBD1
TGTGCCAGCCAGGTCCAGGGGGCTGGGACTGAAGCTTTCTTT
CASQVQGAGTEAFF
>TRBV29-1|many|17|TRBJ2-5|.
TGCAGCGTTGAAGATCTTCCCGACCTTCAGGGGGGAGAGACCCAGTACTTC
CSVEDLPDLQGGETQYF
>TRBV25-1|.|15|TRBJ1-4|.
TGTGCCAGCAGTGGCCACCGGGCCGCTAATGAAAAACTGTTTTTT
CASSGHRAANEKLFF
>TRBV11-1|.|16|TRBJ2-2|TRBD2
TGTGCCAGCAGCCAACGGACTAGCGGGAGGGCCGGGGAGCTGTTTTTT
CASSQRTSGRAGELFF